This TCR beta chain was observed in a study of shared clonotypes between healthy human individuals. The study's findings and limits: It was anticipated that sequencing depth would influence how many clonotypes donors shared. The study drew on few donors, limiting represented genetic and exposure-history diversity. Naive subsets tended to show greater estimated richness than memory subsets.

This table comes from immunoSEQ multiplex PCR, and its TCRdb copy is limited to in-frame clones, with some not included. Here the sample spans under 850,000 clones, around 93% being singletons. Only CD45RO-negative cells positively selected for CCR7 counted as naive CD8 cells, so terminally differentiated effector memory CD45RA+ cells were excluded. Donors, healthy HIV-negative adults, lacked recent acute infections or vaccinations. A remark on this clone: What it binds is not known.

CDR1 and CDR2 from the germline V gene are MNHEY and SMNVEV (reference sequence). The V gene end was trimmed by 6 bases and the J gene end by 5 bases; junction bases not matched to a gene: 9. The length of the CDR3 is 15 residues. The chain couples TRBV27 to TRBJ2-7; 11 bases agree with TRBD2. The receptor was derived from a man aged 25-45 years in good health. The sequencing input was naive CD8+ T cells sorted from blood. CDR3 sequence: CASSPGLAVSHEQYF. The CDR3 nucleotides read TGTGCCAGCAGCCCGGGACTAGCGGTATCCCACGAGCAGTACTTC.